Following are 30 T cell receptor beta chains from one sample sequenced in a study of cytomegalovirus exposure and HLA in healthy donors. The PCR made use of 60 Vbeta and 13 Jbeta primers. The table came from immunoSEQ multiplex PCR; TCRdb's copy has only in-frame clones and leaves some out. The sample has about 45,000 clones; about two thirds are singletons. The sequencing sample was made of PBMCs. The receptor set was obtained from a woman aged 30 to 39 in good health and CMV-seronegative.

CDR3 DNA sequence: TGTGCCAGCAGTTCAAACCAGGGGGCGTACTATGGCTACACCTTC. It codes for CASSSNQGAYYGYTF. This rearrangement joins TRBV28 to TRBJ1-2; TRBD1 matches 8 bases. The CDR3 spans 15 residues. V lost 4 bases, J lost 3 bases, and 7 bases stayed unmatched. The germline CDR1 and CDR2 sequences are MDHEN and SYDVKM.

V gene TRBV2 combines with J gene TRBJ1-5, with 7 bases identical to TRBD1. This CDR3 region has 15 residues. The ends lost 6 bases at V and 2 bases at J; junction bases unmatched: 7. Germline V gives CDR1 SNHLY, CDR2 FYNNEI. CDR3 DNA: TGTGCCAGCAGGGGGGACAGTTACGGCAATCAGCCCCAGCATTTT. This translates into CASRGDSYGNQPQHF.

This CDR3 reads CALARETGAYNEQFF. The CDR3 DNA reads TGTGCCTTGGCCCGGGAAACAGGGGCCTACAATGAGCAGTTCTTC. V is TRBV30 and J is TRBJ2-1; the match to TRBD1 covers 7 bases. Unmatched junction bases numbered 11, after V lost 7 bases and J lost 2 bases. From germline, CDR1 is GTSNPN and CDR2 SVGIG (reference sequence). This CDR3 region has 15 residues.

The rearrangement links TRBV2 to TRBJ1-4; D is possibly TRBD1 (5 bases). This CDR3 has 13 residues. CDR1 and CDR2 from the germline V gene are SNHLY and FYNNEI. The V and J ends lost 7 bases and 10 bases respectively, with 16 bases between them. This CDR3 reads CASTEGPRVKLFF. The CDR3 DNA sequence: TGTGCCAGCACTGAGGGGCCACGAGTAAAACTGTTTTTT.

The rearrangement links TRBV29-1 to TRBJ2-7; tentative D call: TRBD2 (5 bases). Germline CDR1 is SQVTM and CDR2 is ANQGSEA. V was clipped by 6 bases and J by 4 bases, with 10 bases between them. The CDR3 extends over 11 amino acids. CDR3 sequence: CSVLRGYEQYF. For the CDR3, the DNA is TGCAGCGTCCTCCGAGGGTACGAGCAGTACTTC.

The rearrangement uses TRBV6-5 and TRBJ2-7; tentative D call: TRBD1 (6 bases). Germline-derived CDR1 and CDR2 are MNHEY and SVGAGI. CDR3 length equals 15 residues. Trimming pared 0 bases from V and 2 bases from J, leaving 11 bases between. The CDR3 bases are TGTGCCAGCAGTTACTCGTCAGGGGCCACCTACGAGCAGTACTTC. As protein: CASSYSSGATYEQYF.

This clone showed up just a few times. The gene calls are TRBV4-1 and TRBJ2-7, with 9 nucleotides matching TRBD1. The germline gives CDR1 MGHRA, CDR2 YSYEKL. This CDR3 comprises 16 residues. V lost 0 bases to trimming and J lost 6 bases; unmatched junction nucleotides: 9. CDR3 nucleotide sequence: TGCGCCAGCAGCCAAGATTTCTGGACAGGGGACGGCGAGCAGTACTTC. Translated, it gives CASSQDFWTGDGEQYF.

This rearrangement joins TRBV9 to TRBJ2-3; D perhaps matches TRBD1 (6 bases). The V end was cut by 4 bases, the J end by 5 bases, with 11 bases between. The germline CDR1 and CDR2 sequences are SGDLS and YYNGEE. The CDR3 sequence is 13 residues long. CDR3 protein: CASSSRGGDTQYF. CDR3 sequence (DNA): TGTGCCAGCAGCTCAAGAGGGGGAGATACGCAGTATTTT.

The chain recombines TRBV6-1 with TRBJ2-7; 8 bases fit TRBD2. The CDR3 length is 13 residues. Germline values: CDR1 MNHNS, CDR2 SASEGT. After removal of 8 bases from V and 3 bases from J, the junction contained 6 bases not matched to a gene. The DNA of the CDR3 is TGTGCCAGCCACCTGACTAGCGACTACGAGCAGTACTTC. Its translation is CASHLTSDYEQYF.

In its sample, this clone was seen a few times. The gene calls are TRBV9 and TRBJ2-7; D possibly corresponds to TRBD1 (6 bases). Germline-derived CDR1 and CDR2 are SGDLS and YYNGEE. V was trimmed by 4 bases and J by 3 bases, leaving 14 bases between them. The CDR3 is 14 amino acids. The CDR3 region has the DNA TGTGCCAGCAGCTCACCGGGACATCACTACGAGCAGTACTTC. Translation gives CASSSPGHHYEQYF.

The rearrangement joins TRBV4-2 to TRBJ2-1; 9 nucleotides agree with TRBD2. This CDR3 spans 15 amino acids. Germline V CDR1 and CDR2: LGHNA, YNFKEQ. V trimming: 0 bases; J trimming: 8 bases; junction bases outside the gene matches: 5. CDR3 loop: CASSQEAGGLDEQFF. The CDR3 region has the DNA TGTGCCAGCAGCCAAGAAGCGGGAGGATTGGATGAGCAGTTCTTC.

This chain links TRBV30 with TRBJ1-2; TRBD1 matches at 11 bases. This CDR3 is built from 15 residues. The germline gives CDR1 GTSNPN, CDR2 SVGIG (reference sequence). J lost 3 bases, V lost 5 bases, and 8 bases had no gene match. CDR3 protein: CAWGFGTGGYYGYTF. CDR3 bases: TGTGCCTGGGGATTTGGGACAGGGGGGTACTATGGCTACACCTTC.

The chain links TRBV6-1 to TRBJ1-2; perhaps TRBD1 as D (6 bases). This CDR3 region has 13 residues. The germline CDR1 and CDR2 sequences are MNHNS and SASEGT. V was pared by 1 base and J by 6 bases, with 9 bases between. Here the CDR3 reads CASSEVAGDGYTF. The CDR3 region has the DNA TGTGCCAGCAGTGAAGTGGCAGGGGATGGCTACACCTTC.

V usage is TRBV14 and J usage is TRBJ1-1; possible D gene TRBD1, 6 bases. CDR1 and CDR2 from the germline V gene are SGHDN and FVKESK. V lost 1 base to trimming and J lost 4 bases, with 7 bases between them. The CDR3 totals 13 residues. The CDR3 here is CASSQGRGTEAFF. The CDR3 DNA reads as TGTGCCAGCAGCCAAGGCAGGGGCACTGAAGCTTTCTTT.

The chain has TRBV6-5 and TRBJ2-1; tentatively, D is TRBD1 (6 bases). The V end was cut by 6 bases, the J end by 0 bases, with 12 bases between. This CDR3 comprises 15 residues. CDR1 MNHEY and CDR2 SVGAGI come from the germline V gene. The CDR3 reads CASRKTGSSYNEQFF. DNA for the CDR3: TGTGCCAGCAGGAAGACAGGAAGCTCCTACAATGAGCAGTTCTTC.

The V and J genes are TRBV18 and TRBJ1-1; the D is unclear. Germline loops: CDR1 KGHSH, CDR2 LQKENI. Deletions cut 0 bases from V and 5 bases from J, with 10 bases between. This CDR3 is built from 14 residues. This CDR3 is CASSPPAGRTEAFF. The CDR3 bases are TGTGCCAGCTCACCACCGGCTGGGAGGACTGAAGCTTTCTTT.

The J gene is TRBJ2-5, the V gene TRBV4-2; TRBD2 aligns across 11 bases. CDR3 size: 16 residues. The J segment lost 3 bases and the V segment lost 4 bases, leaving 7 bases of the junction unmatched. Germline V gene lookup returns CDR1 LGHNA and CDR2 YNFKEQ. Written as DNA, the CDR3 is TGTGCCAGCAGCCGCACGACTAGCGGGGTTAAAGAGACCCAGTACTTC. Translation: CASSRTTSGVKETQYF.

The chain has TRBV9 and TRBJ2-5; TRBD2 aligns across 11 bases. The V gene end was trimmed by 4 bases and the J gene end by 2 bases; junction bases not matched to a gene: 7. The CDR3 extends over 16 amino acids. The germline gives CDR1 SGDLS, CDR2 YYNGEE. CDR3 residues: CASSPGTSGNQETQYF. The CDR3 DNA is TGTGCCAGCAGCCCAGGGACTAGCGGAAATCAAGAGACCCAGTACTTC.

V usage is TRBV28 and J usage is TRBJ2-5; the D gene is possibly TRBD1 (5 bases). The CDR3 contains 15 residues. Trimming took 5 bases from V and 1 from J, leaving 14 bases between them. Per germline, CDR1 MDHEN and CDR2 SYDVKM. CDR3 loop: CASSTFTGSQETQYF. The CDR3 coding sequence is TGTGCCAGCAGTACCTTCACAGGATCCCAAGAGACCCAGTACTTC. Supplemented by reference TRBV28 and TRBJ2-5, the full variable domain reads DVKVTQSSRYLVKRTGEKVFLECVQDMDHENMFWYRQDPGLGLRLIYFSYDVKMKEKGDIPEGYSVSREKKERFSLILESASTNQTSMYLCASSTFTGSQETQYFGPGTRLLVL.

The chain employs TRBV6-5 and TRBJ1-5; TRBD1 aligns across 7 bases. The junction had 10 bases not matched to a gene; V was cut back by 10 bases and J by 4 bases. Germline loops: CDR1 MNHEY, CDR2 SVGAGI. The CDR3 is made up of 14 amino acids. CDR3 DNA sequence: TGTGCCACTAAGGGGGCAGGGCCAAATCAGCCCCAGCATTTT. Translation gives CATKGAGPNQPQHF.

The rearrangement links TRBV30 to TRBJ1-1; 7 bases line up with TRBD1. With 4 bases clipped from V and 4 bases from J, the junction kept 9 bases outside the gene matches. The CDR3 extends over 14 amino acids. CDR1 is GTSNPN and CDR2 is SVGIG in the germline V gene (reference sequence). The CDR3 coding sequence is TGTGCCTGGACGGGGACAGACTTTTTCACTGAAGCTTTCTTT. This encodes CAWTGTDFFTEAFF.

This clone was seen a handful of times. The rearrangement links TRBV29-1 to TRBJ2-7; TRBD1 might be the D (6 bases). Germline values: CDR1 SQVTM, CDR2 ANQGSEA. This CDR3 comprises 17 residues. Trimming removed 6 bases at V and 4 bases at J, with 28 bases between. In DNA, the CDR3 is TGCAGCGTAATTAAAAGGGACAACTTGCCCCAAAAATACGAGCAGTACTTC. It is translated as CSVIKRDNLPQKYEQYF.

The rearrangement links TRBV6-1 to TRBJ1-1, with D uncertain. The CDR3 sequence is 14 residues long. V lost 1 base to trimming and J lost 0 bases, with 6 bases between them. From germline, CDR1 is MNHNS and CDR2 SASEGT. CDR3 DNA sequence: TGTGCCAGCAGTGAAGGGACTTTGAACACTGAAGCTTTCTTT. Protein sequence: CASSEGTLNTEAFF.

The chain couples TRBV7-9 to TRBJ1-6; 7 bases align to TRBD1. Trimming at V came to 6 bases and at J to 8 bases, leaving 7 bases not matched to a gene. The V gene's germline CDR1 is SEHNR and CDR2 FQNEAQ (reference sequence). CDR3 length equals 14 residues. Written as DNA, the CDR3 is TGTGCCAGCAGATTGGGACAGCGGGATTCACCCCTCCACTTT. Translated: CASRLGQRDSPLHF.

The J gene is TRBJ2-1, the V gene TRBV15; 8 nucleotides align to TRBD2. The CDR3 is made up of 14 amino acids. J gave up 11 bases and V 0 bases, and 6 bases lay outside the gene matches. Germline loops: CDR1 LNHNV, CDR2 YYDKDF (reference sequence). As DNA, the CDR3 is TGTGCCACCAGCAGAGAGCGCGGGGGGTTAAAGCAGTTCTTC. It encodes CATSRERGGLKQFF.

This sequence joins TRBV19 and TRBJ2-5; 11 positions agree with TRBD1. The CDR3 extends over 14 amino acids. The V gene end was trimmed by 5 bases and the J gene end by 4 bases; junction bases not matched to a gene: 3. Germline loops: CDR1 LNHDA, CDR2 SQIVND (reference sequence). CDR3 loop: CASSGTGGGETQYF. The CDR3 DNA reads TGTGCCAGTAGTGGGACAGGGGGAGGAGAGACCCAGTACTTC.

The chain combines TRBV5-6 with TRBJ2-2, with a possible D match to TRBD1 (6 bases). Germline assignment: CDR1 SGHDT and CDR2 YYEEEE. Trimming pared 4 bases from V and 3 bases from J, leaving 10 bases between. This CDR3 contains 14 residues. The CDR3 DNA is TGTGCCAGCAGCACGGGACACTACACCGGGGAGCTGTTTTTT. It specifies CASSTGHYTGELFF.

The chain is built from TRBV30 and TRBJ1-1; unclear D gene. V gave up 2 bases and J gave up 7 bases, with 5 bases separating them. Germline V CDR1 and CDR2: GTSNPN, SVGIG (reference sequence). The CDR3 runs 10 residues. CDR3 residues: CAWSLNEAFF. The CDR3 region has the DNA TGTGCCTGGAGTCTAAATGAAGCTTTCTTT.

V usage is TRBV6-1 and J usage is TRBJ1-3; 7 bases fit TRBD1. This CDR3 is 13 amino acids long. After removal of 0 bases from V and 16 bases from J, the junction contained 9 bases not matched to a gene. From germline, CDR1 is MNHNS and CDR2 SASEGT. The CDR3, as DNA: TGTGCCAGCAGTGAAGCGCAGGGGGTCTCCCAGTATTTT. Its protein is CASSEAQGVSQYF.

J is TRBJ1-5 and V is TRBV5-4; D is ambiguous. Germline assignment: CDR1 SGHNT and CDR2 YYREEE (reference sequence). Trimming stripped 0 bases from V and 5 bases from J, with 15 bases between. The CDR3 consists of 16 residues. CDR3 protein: CASSLGGVRGDQPQHF. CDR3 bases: TGTGCCAGCAGCTTGGGGGGAGTACGAGGCGATCAGCCCCAGCATTTT.